Shown below are 26 T cell receptor beta chains from a single sample sequenced in a study of blood T cell repertoires in COVID-19. Generated by immunoSEQ multiplex PCR, the TCRdb table keeps only in-frame clones and is missing some. This table holds nearly 250,000 clones, 86% found once. Sequencing input: peripheral blood. Receptors were obtained from a woman aged 60-70 years who had recovered from COVID-19.

This chain uses TRBV7-9 with TRBJ1-4, with TRBD1 matching 8 bases. J gave up 4 bases and V 5 bases, and 18 bases lay outside the gene matches. Germline assignment: CDR1 SEHNR and CDR2 FQNEAQ (reference sequence). There are 19 residues in the CDR3. DNA of the CDR3: TGTGCCAGCAGCCCATGGTTTAACAGGCGGACAGGGAATAATGAAAAACTGTTTTTT. Translation gives CASSPWFNRRTGNNEKLFF.

This clone has just one count. The chain joins TRBV7-9 to TRBJ2-6; weak D call: TRBD1 (5 bases). V was cut by 10 bases and J by 0 bases, with 22 bases left in between. The CDR3 runs to 18 residues. Per germline, CDR1 SEHNR and CDR2 FQNEAQ (reference sequence). CDR3 protein: CATLTWGRVDSGANVLTF. The CDR3 nucleotides are TGTGCCACTCTAACGTGGGGCAGGGTTGACTCTGGGGCCAACGTCCTGACTTTC.

The gene calls are TRBV2 and TRBJ1-2, with 7 nucleotides matching TRBD1. This CDR3 has 14 residues. With 5 bases clipped from V and 3 bases from J, the junction kept 6 bases outside the gene matches. Germline V gene lookup returns CDR1 SNHLY and CDR2 FYNNEI. The CDR3 coding sequence is TGTGCCAGCAGTCCCGACAGGGCGGACTATGGCTACACCTTC. Translating gives CASSPDRADYGYTF.

The rearrangement uses TRBV7-8 and TRBJ2-7; 7 nucleotides align to TRBD1. This CDR3 has 14 residues. Trimming at V came to 5 bases and at J to 9 bases, leaving 13 bases not matched to a gene. Germline lookup yields CDR1 SGHVS and CDR2 FQNEAQ. The CDR3 region is CASSPRGQASVQYF. CDR3 nucleotides: TGTGCCAGCAGCCCTCGAGGACAGGCCTCTGTGCAGTACTTC.

The chain has TRBV2 and TRBJ1-6; TRBD1 aligns across 7 bases. Losses at the gene ends were 6 bases for V and 8 bases for J; bases not matched to a gene: 13. CDR1 SNHLY and CDR2 FYNNEI come from the germline V gene. The length of the CDR3 is 16 residues. In DNA form, the CDR3 reads TGTGCCAGCAGGCCACGCACAGGGGCTGGGCATTCACCCCTCCACTTT. Translation: CASRPRTGAGHSPLHF.

The chain employs TRBV19 and TRBJ1-5, with TRBD1 as a possible D gene (6 bases). Germline CDR1 and CDR2: LNHDA and SQIVND (reference sequence). Trimming pared 7 bases from V and 5 bases from J, leaving 12 bases between. The CDR3 totals 13 residues. CDR3 sequence reads: CASNYRADQPQHF. The CDR3 DNA reads TGTGCCAGTAATTACAGGGCGGATCAGCCCCAGCATTTT.

The chain uses TRBV6-6 and TRBJ1-3; 7 bases map to TRBD1. With V trimmed by 5 bases and J by 2 bases, 3 bases remained unmatched. The CDR3 runs 14 residues. Germline V gene lookup returns CDR1 MNHNY and CDR2 SVGAGI (reference sequence). CDR3 coding DNA: TGTGCCAGCAGTGACAGGGTGGCTGGAAACACCATATATTTT. Protein product: CASSDRVAGNTIYF.

Details on this clone: Within the sample, other DNA sequences also encode this same CDR3. The rearrangement joins TRBV5-1 to TRBJ2-3, with 12 bases that match TRBD2. This CDR3 is built from 15 residues. Trimming at V came to 4 bases and at J to 2 bases, leaving 2 bases not matched to a gene. CDR1 is SGHRS, CDR2 YFSETQ, per germline. CDR3 coding DNA: TGCGCCAGCAGCGGGACTAGCGGGTCCACAGATACGCAGTATTTT. Its protein product is CASSGTSGSTDTQYF.

The chain joins TRBV6-5 to TRBJ1-1, with D possibly being TRBD1 (6 bases). The CDR3 is 14 residues long. CDR1 and CDR2 from the germline V gene are MNHEY and SVGAGI. V lost 5 bases and J lost 7, with 17 bases in between. CDR3 DNA: TGTGCCAGCAGTACTGACAGGAGCTGGGGTGAAGCTTTCTTT. This codes for CASSTDRSWGEAFF.

V gene TRBV5-1 combines with J gene TRBJ1-2, with 7 bases lining up with TRBD1. CDR1 is SGHRS and CDR2 is YFSETQ in the germline V gene. This CDR3 is built from 14 residues. J lost 3 bases, V lost 3 bases, and 5 bases had no gene match. CDR3 sequence reads: CASSSLDRDYGYTF. CDR3 nucleotides: TGCGCCAGCAGCTCCCTTGACAGGGACTATGGCTACACCTTC. Combining the CDR3 with reference TRBV5-1 and TRBJ1-2 gives the whole variable domain KAGVTQTPRYLIKTRGQQVTLSCSPISGHRSVSWYQQTPGQGLQFLFEYFSETQRNKGNFPGRFSGRQFSNSRSEMNVSTLELGDSALYLCASSSLDRDYGYTFGSGTRLTVV.

The chain has TRBV7-2 and TRBJ2-6; possible D gene TRBD2, 6 bases. V dropped 3 bases and J dropped 4 bases, with 13 bases sitting between them. Germline V lookup: CDR1 SGHTA, CDR2 FQGNSA. This CDR3 contains 16 residues. CDR3 bases: TGTGCCAGCAGCTTGGGCGGGGCAAGGGGGGCCAACGTCCTGACTTTC. It is translated as CASSLGGARGANVLTF.

The gene calls are TRBV27 and TRBJ1-4; 9 bases are shared with TRBD1. V lost 10 bases, J lost 3 bases, and 9 bases stayed unmatched. The CDR3 runs to 15 residues. Germline V CDR1 and CDR2: MNHEY, SMNVEV (reference sequence). In DNA, the CDR3 is TGTGCCAACTCCCGCAACAGGGGGCCTAATGAAAAACTGTTTTTT. It codes for CANSRNRGPNEKLFF.

The V gene is TRBV28, the J gene TRBJ1-1; a weak D match, TRBD1 (6 bases). The CDR3 is 14 residues long. The ends were cut back, 3 bases at V and 1 base at J, with 9 bases in the middle. In germline, CDR1 is MDHEN, CDR2 SYDVKM. The CDR3 loop reads CASSFSRGNTEAFF. The CDR3 DNA reads as TGTGCCAGCAGTTTCAGCAGGGGGAACACTGAAGCTTTCTTT.

This clone was detected a few times. Other DNA variants within this sample encode the same CDR3. This sequence joins TRBV7-3 and TRBJ2-7, with 9 bases lining up with TRBD1. After removal of 2 bases from V and 2 bases from J, the junction contained 4 bases not matched to a gene. Germline V gene data show CDR1 as SGHTA and CDR2 as FQGTGA. This CDR3 contains 15 residues. The CDR3 loop reads CASSLAGTGPYEQYF. DNA for the CDR3: TGTGCCAGCAGCTTAGCCGGGACAGGGCCCTACGAGCAGTACTTC.

This clone was counted between two and nine times. The chain combines TRBV3-1 (or the pseudogene TRBV3-2) with TRBJ2-2; D not certain. Germline lookup yields CDR1 LGHDT and CDR2 YNNKEL (reference sequence). V shed 1 base and J shed 8 bases, with 14 bases lying between them. There are 15 residues in the CDR3. The CDR3 reads CASSQAPAYEGELFF. The CDR3 nucleotides read TGTGCCAGCAGCCAAGCCCCCGCGTACGAGGGGGAGCTGTTTTTT.

The chain recombines TRBV11-3 with TRBJ1-3, with a possible D match to TRBD1 (6 bases). V lost 4 bases and J 0 bases, leaving 10 bases between the germline ends. The CDR3 is 15 residues long. The germline V gene has CDR1 SGHNT and CDR2 YENEEA. This chain's CDR3 is CASSSGDISGNTIYF. The CDR3 DNA reads TGTGCCAGCAGCTCAGGGGATATCTCTGGAAACACCATATATTTT.

This rearrangement joins TRBV28 to TRBJ1-2, with a possible D match to TRBD1 (5 bases). The CDR3 is 17 residues long. The V end lost 6 bases, the J end lost 0 bases, and 20 bases lay between the germline ends. CDR1 and CDR2 (germline): MDHEN, SYDVKM. The CDR3 reads CASRNSGPGVANYGYTF. The CDR3, as DNA: TGTGCCAGCAGGAACTCAGGGCCGGGGGTGGCTAACTATGGCTACACCTTC.

This chain joins TRBV7-9 and TRBJ1-2; 9 bases line up with TRBD1. Trimming took 5 bases from V and 7 from J; bases not matched to a gene: 17. This CDR3 region has 17 residues. Germline CDR1 and CDR2: SEHNR and FQNEAQ (reference sequence). DNA for the CDR3: TGTGCCAGCAGCCTACCTACTTTCCGACAGGGGGGAGGTGGCTACACCTTC. Protein: CASSLPTFRQGGGGYTF.

This sequence joins TRBV7-9 and TRBJ2-1; 10 bases match TRBD1. The CDR3 is made up of 19 amino acids. Germline assignment: CDR1 SEHNR and CDR2 FQNEAQ (reference sequence). After removal of 7 bases from V and 0 bases from J, the junction contained 15 bases not matched to a gene. In DNA, the CDR3 is TGTGCCAGCACCGGACAGGGGGAGCATATGTTAAGCTCCTACAATGAGCAGTTCTTC. Protein sequence: CASTGQGEHMLSSYNEQFF.

About this clone: At the DNA level, this CDR3 is encoded by other sequences in the same sample as well. The chain recombines TRBV7-3 with TRBJ2-3, with 8 bases identical to TRBD1. The CDR3 loop spans 14 amino acids. Germline V lookup: CDR1 SGHTA, CDR2 FQGTGA. V shed 4 bases and J 3 bases; nucleotides not matched to a gene: 3. The CDR3 sequence is CASSSGQGTDTQYF. DNA for the CDR3: TGTGCCAGCAGCTCCGGACAGGGTACAGATACGCAGTATTTT.

V is TRBV5-1 and J is TRBJ1-3, with D perhaps TRBD1 (6 bases). The V gene lost 4 bases and the J gene lost 6 bases, with 11 bases spanning the gap. Germline assignment: CDR1 SGHRS and CDR2 YFSETQ. This CDR3 region has 13 residues. The CDR3 sequence: CASSGDNENTIYF. Here the CDR3 DNA reads TGCGCCAGCAGCGGGGACAACGAAAACACCATATATTTT.

The genes are TRBV9 and TRBJ2-7, with 7 nucleotides matching TRBD1. The CDR3 sequence is 15 residues long. Germline-derived CDR1 and CDR2 are SGDLS and YYNGEE. The junction had 9 bases not matched to a gene; V was cut back by 4 bases and J by 2 bases. The CDR3 here is CASSRTGTETYEQYF. The CDR3 coding sequence is TGTGCCAGCAGCAGAACCGGGACAGAAACCTACGAGCAGTACTTC.

The chain uses TRBV7-2 and TRBJ1-2, with TRBD1 identical over 8 bases. This CDR3 contains 16 residues. The junction had 9 bases not matched to a gene; V was cut back by 1 base and J by 5 bases. Germline loops: CDR1 SGHTA, CDR2 FQGNSA. Here the CDR3 reads CASSLGGQGGSYGYTF. The CDR3 nucleotides are TGTGCCAGCAGCTTAGGTGGACAGGGTGGGTCATATGGCTACACCTTC.

V gene TRBV6-2 or TRBV6-3 combines with J gene TRBJ2-1; unclear D gene. With 2 bases removed from V and 8 bases from J, the gap between germline ends came to 13 bases. In germline, CDR1 is MNHEY, CDR2 SVGEGT. The CDR3 has 14 amino acids. CDR3: CASSYVPRGDEQFF. The CDR3 DNA reads TGTGCCAGCAGTTACGTCCCTCGAGGCGATGAGCAGTTCTTC.

The chain recombines TRBV21-1 with TRBJ2-4; the table calls TRBD1, which could not be checked here. TRBV21-1 is tagged as a pseudogene. This CDR3 comprises 17 residues. CDR3 sequence: CASSAQQGGIAKNIQYF. The CDR3 DNA sequence: TGTGCCAGCAGCGCTCAACAGGGGGGAATAGCCAAAAACATTCAGTACTTC.

The chain is built from TRBV7-6 and TRBJ2-1, with unresolved D. CDR1 SGHVS and CDR2 FNYEAQ come from the germline V gene. This CDR3 region has 14 residues. The V end lost 4 bases, the J end lost 3 bases, and 10 bases lay between the germline ends. Here the CDR3 reads CASSSSVVYNEQFF. Written as DNA, the CDR3 is TGTGCCAGCAGCTCTAGTGTGGTCTACAATGAGCAGTTCTTC.